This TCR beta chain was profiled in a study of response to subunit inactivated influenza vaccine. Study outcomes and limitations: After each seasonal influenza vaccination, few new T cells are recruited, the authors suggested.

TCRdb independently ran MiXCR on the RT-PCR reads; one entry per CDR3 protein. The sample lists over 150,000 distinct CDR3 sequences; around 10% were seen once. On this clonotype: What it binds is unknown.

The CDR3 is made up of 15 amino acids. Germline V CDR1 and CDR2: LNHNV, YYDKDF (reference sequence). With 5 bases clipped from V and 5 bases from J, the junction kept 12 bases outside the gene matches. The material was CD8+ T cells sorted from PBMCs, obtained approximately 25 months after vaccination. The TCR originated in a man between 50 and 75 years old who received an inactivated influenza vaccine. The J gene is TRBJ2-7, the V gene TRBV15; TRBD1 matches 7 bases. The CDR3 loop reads CATSPYGQDKDEQYF. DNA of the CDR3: TGTGCCACCAGCCCGTACGGACAGGATAAAGACGAGCAGTACTTC.